These 31 T cell receptor beta chains originate from one sample sequenced in a study of blood T cells in healthy people across ages (dated by TCRdb to about 2015). The library was produced with 5' RACE. Instrument used: Illumina HiSeq 2500. A second PCR of roughly 6 to 11 cycles was run with a J-beta primer mix and a sample-barcoded 5' primer. TCRdb trimmed public reads at Q25 via fastp, called clones via MiXCR and kept in-frame beta chains. Each entry merges the rows of one CDR3 protein and shows their most common DNA and genes. Within this sample are roughly 1,800,000 distinct CDR3 sequences, with around 50% of them counted one time only. Clones ranked in the top ten supply about 2.1% of the sample. The material sequenced was blood. The receptors here all came from a middle-aged woman in good health.

This chain connects TRBV20-1 to TRBJ2-1, with 7 bases identical to TRBD1. This CDR3 contains 12 residues. Germline lookup yields CDR1 DFQATT and CDR2 SNEGSKA (reference sequence). The V gene end was trimmed by 6 bases and the J gene end by 6 bases; junction bases not matched to a gene: 5. For the CDR3, the DNA is TGCAGTGCGACGACAGGGAGCAATGAGCAGTTCTTC. Encoded protein: CSATTGSNEQFF.

A word on this clonotype: Germline is not matched at one junction end, which may reflect a read error. The chain is built from TRBV10-3 and TRBJ2-4; TRBD2 matches at 7 bases. TRBJ2-7 matches the DNA end more closely, so the J call is doubtful. This CDR3 is built from 16 residues. Germline loops: CDR1 ENHRY, CDR2 SYGVKD. CDR3 in amino acids: CATSSRWAGETYEQYF. As DNA, the CDR3 is TGTGCCACCAGTTCGCGGTGGGCGGGGGAGACCTACGAGCAGTACTTC.

The V gene is TRBV12-3 or TRBV12-4, the J gene TRBJ1-5, with D hard to call. V was clipped by 2 bases and J by 9 bases, with 8 bases between them. The CDR3 extends over 12 amino acids. The CDR3 DNA reads as TGTGCCAGCAGTTTATTGACACGGCCCCAGCATTTT. Amino acid sequence: CASSLLTRPQHF.

With respect to this clonotype: One end of the junction does not line up with germline, which may come from a read error. The chain carries TRBV10-3 and TRBJ2-3, with D possibly matching TRBD2 (5 bases). Germline-derived CDR1 and CDR2 are ENHRY and SYGVKD. The CDR3 consists of 14 residues. The CDR3 region is CVISRGLDTDTQYF. CDR3 nucleotides: TGTGTCATCAGTCGAGGACTCGACACAGATACGCAGTATTTT.

A few counts support this clonotype. This chain connects TRBV20-1 to TRBJ2-1, with D possibly matching TRBD2 (6 bases). Germline values: CDR1 DFQATT, CDR2 SNEGSKA (reference sequence). V was trimmed by 4 bases and J by 0 bases, leaving 13 bases between them. The CDR3 spans 15 residues. CDR3 in DNA: TGCAGTGCTAACCCGGGACTTTCCTCCTACAATGAGCAGTTCTTC. It yields the protein CSANPGLSSYNEQFF.

CDR3 in DNA: TGTGCCAGCAGCTCCTCGGACCGATCCGACGAGCAGTACTTC. It codes for CASSSSDRSDEQYF. V is TRBV7-9 and J is TRBJ2-4; D remains unclear. Judging by the DNA end, TRBJ2-7 fits better; the J call may be wrong. CDR1 is SEHNR, CDR2 FQNEAQ, per germline (reference sequence). The CDR3 has 14 residues.

V is TRBV20-1 and J is TRBJ2-5, with a tentative D call TRBD1 (5 bases). CDR3 length equals 17 residues. The V gene's germline CDR1 is DFQATT and CDR2 SNEGSKA (reference sequence). V lost 8 bases, J lost 0 bases, and 25 bases lay in between. CDR3 sequence: CSTIGFRQGGNQETQYF. The CDR3 nucleotides read TGCAGTACTATTGGTTTTCGGCAGGGCGGAAACCAAGAGACCCAGTACTTC.

The chain has TRBV20-1 and TRBJ2-7; D is uncertain. V lost 3 bases and J 7 bases, leaving 10 bases between the germline ends. CDR1 and CDR2 from the germline V gene are DFQATT and SNEGSKA (reference sequence). The CDR3 has 11 amino acids. The CDR3 region is CSASNVDEQYF. For the CDR3, the DNA is TGCAGTGCTAGTAACGTCGATGAGCAGTACTTC.

The rearrangement joins TRBV7-2 to TRBJ1-1; no firm D call. CDR1 is SGHTA and CDR2 is FQGNSA in the germline V gene. The V end was cut by 2 bases, the J end by 7 bases, with 14 bases between. This CDR3 is built from 14 residues. The CDR3 DNA reads TGTGCCAGCAGCTTACTCGGTCAAGGCATTGAAGCTTTCTTT. It yields the protein CASSLLGQGIEAFF.

The V call is TRBV28, the J call TRBJ1-2; D is uncertain. The CDR3 extends over 14 amino acids. The germline V gene has CDR1 MDHEN and CDR2 SYDVKM. Trimming pared 7 bases from V and 4 bases from J, leaving 16 bases between. CDR3 in amino acids: CASTTGIGIYGYTF. As DNA, the CDR3 is TGTGCCAGCACAACCGGGATTGGGATCTATGGCTACACCTTC.

This clonotype was detected only a few times. The chain joins TRBV11-1 to TRBJ2-7, with 9 bases lining up with TRBD1. Trimming cost V 2 bases and J 2 bases; bases outside gene matches: 7. This CDR3 is 16 amino acids long. Germline CDR1 reads SGHAT; CDR2 reads FQDESV (reference sequence). CDR3 nucleotide sequence: TGTGCCAGCAGCTTACAAGGACAGGGGACTACCTACGAGCAGTACTTC. Encoded protein: CASSLQGQGTTYEQYF.

This clonotype was seen just once. The rearrangement joins TRBV7-8 to TRBJ2-7; D might be TRBD2 (5 bases). This CDR3 is 16 amino acids long. The germline CDR1 and CDR2 sequences are SGHVS and FQNEAQ. Trimming cost V 4 bases and J 1 base, with 17 bases left between them. The DNA of the CDR3 is TGTGCCAGCAGCTCTCCTTCCAGCGGAACATCCTACGAGCAGTACTTC. Protein sequence: CASSSPSSGTSYEQYF.

This clonotype came up a few times. The V gene is TRBV27, the J gene TRBJ1-6, with 11 bases that match TRBD1. CDR1 and CDR2 from the germline V gene are MNHEY and SMNVEV (reference sequence). The CDR3 contains 14 residues. The junction had 4 bases not matched to a gene; V was cut back by 5 bases and J by 10 bases. CDR3 residues: CASSTRTGGSPLHF. The CDR3 bases are TGTGCCAGCAGTACACGGACAGGGGGCTCACCCCTCCACTTT.

J is TRBJ1-6 and V is TRBV7-2; D not certain. CDR1 is SGHTA, CDR2 FQGNSA, per germline. The CDR3 extends over 15 amino acids. V dropped 0 bases and J dropped 8 bases, with 11 bases sitting between them. The CDR3 loop reads CASSLALGWDSPLHF. Here the CDR3 DNA reads TGTGCCAGCAGCTTAGCGCTTGGTTGGGATTCACCCCTCCACTTT. The full variable domain, in which reference TRBV7-2 and TRBJ1-6 provide the parts outside the CDR3, is GAGVSQSPSNKVTEKGKDVELRCDPISGHTALYWYRQSLGQGLEFLIYFQGNSAPDKSGLPSDRFSAERTGGSVSTLTIQRTQQEDSAVYLCASSLALGWDSPLHFGNGTRLTVT.

As concerns this clonotype: One end of the junction is discordant with germline, which a read error may explain. The J gene is TRBJ1-1, the V gene TRBV28; D is ambiguous. Per the germline V gene, CDR1 is MDHEN and CDR2 is SYDVKM. The CDR3 spans 13 residues. DNA of the CDR3: TGTGCCAGCAGTTTAATCACCCGGAGGGAAGCTTTATTT. Translated, it gives CASSLITRREALF.

Details on this clonotype: The junction shows a germline mismatch at one end, possibly a read error. The rearrangement joins TRBV7-2 to TRBJ2-5; TRBD2 agrees at 10 bases. The CDR3 runs 15 residues. Germline V gene sequence: CDR1 SGHTA, CDR2 FQGNSA. The CDR3 nucleotides read TGTGCCAGCAGCCTAGCGGGGGTCTGCCAAGAGACCCAGTACTTC. It yields the protein CASSLAGVCQETQYF.

V and J are TRBV6-2 or TRBV6-3 and TRBJ2-4; possibly TRBD1 or TRBD2 for D (7 bases each). The CDR3 is 14 residues long. V was trimmed by 6 bases and J by 7 bases, leaving 16 bases between them. The germline V gene encodes CDR1 MNHEY and CDR2 SVGEGT. CDR3 nucleotides: TGTGCCAGCAGCCCGACAGGGAGGGGGAACATTCAGTACTTC. This translates into CASSPTGRGNIQYF.

The chain links TRBV3-1 to TRBJ2-6; D unresolved. V was pared by 0 bases and J by 4 bases, with 4 bases between. Per germline, CDR1 LGHDT and CDR2 YNNKEL (reference sequence). The CDR3 extends over 14 amino acids. CDR3 amino acids: CASSQEGGANVLTF. DNA for the CDR3: TGTGCCAGCAGCCAAGAGGGGGGGGCCAACGTCCTGACTTTC.

This clonotype was counted a few times. The chain links TRBV28 to TRBJ2-5; 7 bases align to TRBD1. The V segment lost 5 bases and the J segment 4 bases; nucleotides outside the gene matches: 7. Per germline, CDR1 MDHEN and CDR2 SYDVKM. CDR3 size: 14 residues. CDR3 sequence reads: CASSKTGWGETQYF. CDR3 coding DNA: TGTGCCAGCAGTAAGACAGGGTGGGGAGAGACCCAGTACTTC.

The chain carries TRBV12-3 or TRBV12-4 and TRBJ2-3; no firm D call. The CDR3 covers 16 residues. V was clipped by 3 bases and J by 2 bases, with 15 bases between them. CDR3 protein: CASSFESGPDTDTQYF. The CDR3 DNA reads as TGTGCCAGCAGTTTCGAGTCTGGCCCAGACACAGATACGCAGTATTTT.

The chain couples TRBV2 to TRBJ2-5; D perhaps matches TRBD1 (5 bases). Germline CDR1 is SNHLY and CDR2 is FYNNEI. The V end was cut by 10 bases, the J end by 4 bases, with 19 bases between. This CDR3 region has 14 residues. The CDR3 here is CANLGSGYRETQYF. The CDR3 DNA sequence: TGTGCCAACTTAGGATCAGGGTATAGAGAGACCCAGTACTTC. The entire variable domain, with the rest obtained from reference TRBV2 and TRBJ2-5, is as follows: EPEVTQTPSHQVTQMGQEVILRCVPISNHLYFYWYRQILGQKVEFLVSFYNNEISEKSEIFDDQFSVERPDGSNFTLKIRSTKLEDSAMYFCANLGSGYRETQYFGPGTRLLVL.

This clonotype has only a few counts. This chain links TRBV5-1 with TRBJ2-1, with 11 bases lining up with TRBD2. Losses at the gene ends were 0 bases for V and 10 bases for J; bases not matched to a gene: 6. From germline, CDR1 is SGHRS and CDR2 YFSETQ. The CDR3 covers 15 residues. This chain's CDR3 is CASSLALAGGVEQFF. CDR3 in DNA: TGCGCCAGCAGCTTGGCTCTAGCGGGGGGCGTCGAGCAGTTCTTC. The full variable domain, in which reference TRBV5-1 and TRBJ2-1 provide the parts outside the CDR3, is KAGVTQTPRYLIKTRGQQVTLSCSPISGHRSVSWYQQTPGQGLQFLFEYFSETQRNKGNFPGRFSGRQFSNSRSEMNVSTLELGDSALYLCASSLALAGGVEQFFGPGTRLTVL.

This chain connects TRBV20-1 to TRBJ2-3; either TRBD1 or TRBD2 may fit D (5 bases each). V dropped 3 bases and J dropped 7 bases, with 20 bases sitting between them. CDR1 is DFQATT, CDR2 SNEGSKA, per germline (reference sequence). The CDR3 totals 15 residues. The CDR3 protein is CSARVQGPPVNTQYF. CDR3 bases: TGCAGTGCTAGGGTCCAGGGACCTCCAGTGAATACGCAGTATTTT.

The chain couples TRBV5-5 to TRBJ2-5, with 16 nucleotides matching TRBD2. The junction had 6 bases not matched to a gene; V was cut back by 3 bases and J by 1 base. The CDR3 covers 18 residues. The germline V gene has CDR1 SGHKS and CDR2 YYEKEE (reference sequence). CDR3 DNA: TGTGCCAGCAGCTCGGGACTAGCGGGGGGGTCGCCCCAAGAGACCCAGTACTTC. Translating it yields CASSSGLAGGSPQETQYF.

The CDR3: CASSLESVRDTEAFF. The CDR3 DNA reads TGTGCCAGCAGCTTAGAGTCAGTCCGGGACACTGAAGCTTTCTTT. The chain recombines TRBV7-2 with TRBJ1-1, with D unresolved. The CDR3 has 15 residues. Germline lookup yields CDR1 SGHTA and CDR2 FQGNSA. The germline V and J ends were trimmed by 1 base and 3 bases, with 12 bases remaining between them. Together with reference TRBV7-2 and TRBJ1-1, the CDR3 gives the full variable domain: GAGVSQSPSNKVTEKGKDVELRCDPISGHTALYWYRQSLGQGLEFLIYFQGNSAPDKSGLPSDRFSAERTGGSVSTLTIQRTQQEDSAVYLCASSLESVRDTEAFFGQGTRLTVV.

This clonotype was observed a handful of times. V and J are TRBV6-5 and TRBJ2-1, with 7 nucleotides matching TRBD1. V gave up 5 bases and J gave up 0 bases; unmatched junction bases: 4. This CDR3 is built from 15 residues. Germline loops: CDR1 MNHEY, CDR2 SVGAGI. CDR3 in amino acids: CASSQTGHSYNEQFF. The CDR3 DNA is TGTGCCAGCAGTCAGACAGGGCACTCCTACAATGAGCAGTTCTTC.

This clonotype was observed a few times. The gene calls are TRBV7-2 and TRBJ2-5; perhaps TRBD1 as D (6 bases). The CDR3 consists of 14 residues. Trimming stripped 4 bases from V and 5 bases from J, with 14 bases between. Germline V gene sequence: CDR1 SGHTA, CDR2 FQGNSA. The CDR3 sequence is CASSSDSLGETQYF. Written as DNA, the CDR3 is TGTGCCAGCAGCTCGGACAGCCTCGGGGAGACCCAGTACTTC.

V and J are TRBV15 and TRBJ2-7; D tentatively fits TRBD1 or TRBD2 (5 bases each). V lost 3 bases to trimming and J lost 3 bases, with 15 bases between them. The CDR3 sequence is 15 residues long. The V gene's germline CDR1 is LNHNV and CDR2 YYDKDF (reference sequence). CDR3 DNA sequence: TGTGCCACCAGCAGGGATCGGGGCAGATACTACGAGCAGTACTTC. This gives the protein CATSRDRGRYYEQYF.

This chain uses TRBV10-3 with TRBJ2-5; D call uncertain. Trimming stripped 4 bases from V and 5 bases from J, with 14 bases between. The V gene's germline CDR1 is ENHRY and CDR2 SYGVKD. There are 14 residues in the CDR3. This CDR3 is CAISADSALETQYF. The CDR3 DNA is TGTGCCATCAGTGCAGACTCCGCCTTGGAGACCCAGTACTTC.

The chain is built from TRBV12-3 or TRBV12-4 and TRBJ2-5; a possible D gene is TRBD1 (6 bases). The CDR3 is 15 residues long. V lost 8 bases to trimming and J lost 5 bases, with 21 bases between them. CDR3 sequence reads: CASSAGAGVKETQYF. The CDR3 DNA reads TGTGCCAGCTCCGCCGGGGCAGGGGTTAAGGAGACCCAGTACTTC.

The chain links TRBV20-1 to TRBJ1-4, with 7 bases that match TRBD1. Unmatched junction bases numbered 9, after V lost 6 bases and J lost 5 bases. Germline CDR1 and CDR2: DFQATT and SNEGSKA (reference sequence). This CDR3 region has 14 residues. CDR3 DNA: TGCAGTGCCGTCGCGGGGACAGTAAATGAAAAACTGTTTTTT. It specifies CSAVAGTVNEKLFF.